These T cell receptor beta chains were read from a single sample in a study of early T cells in non-severe SARS-CoV-2 infection. One entry per CDR3 protein results from TCRdb running MiXCR on the 5' RACE reads. The sample holds some 98,000 distinct CDR3 sequences, 9.5% to 12% seen once. The sample comprised whole blood. The receptors come from an adult who was a healthcare worker with PCR-confirmed SARS-CoV-2 infection or an uninfected control (not recorded which). Each CDR3 is given with its conserved first and last residue. The D gene is left open where the match is weak. Clone size is shown for a subset of rows, as once, few, many or a class of expanded clone.

.,TRBV7-3,TRBJ1-1,.,TGTGCCAGCAGCTTAAGAGCTGGGAGCACTGAAGCTTTCTTT,CASSLRAGSTEAFF
.,TRBV7-9,TRBJ1-2,.,TGTGCCAGCAGCTGGGAGCAGTTCTATGGCTACACCTTC,CASSWEQFYGYTF
TRBD2,TRBV3-1,TRBJ2-2,.,TGTGCCAGCAGCCAGGGATCTCTACTAGCGGGAGCAACCGGGGAGCTGTTTTTT,CASSQGSLLAGATGELFF
.,TRBV5-1,TRBJ1-2,.,TGCGCCAGCAGCGTGGGAGAGAACTATGGCTACACCTTC,CASSVGENYGYTF
TRBD1,TRBV29-1,TRBJ1-4,.,TGCAGCCCTAGGACAGGGATGAATGAAAAACTGTTTTTT,CSPRTGMNEKLFF
.,TRBV2,TRBJ1-1,few,TGTGCCAGCAGGATCCGGGAAACGGGCACTGAAGCTTTCTTT,CASRIRETGTEAFF
TRBD2,TRBV5-1,TRBJ2-5,.,TGCGCCAGCAGCCAGGGACTAGCGGGGTCCCCCCAAGAGACCCAGTACTTC,CASSQGLAGSPQETQYF
TRBD1,TRBV20-1,TRBJ1-5,many,TGCAGTGCTAGTCCCGACAGGGCGATCAATCAGCCCCAGCATTTT,CSASPDRAINQPQHF
TRBD2,TRBV28,TRBJ2-5,.,TGTGCCAGCAGCGGGGCGGGAGGGGTACTAGAGACCCAGTACTTC,CASSGAGGVLETQYF
.,TRBV11-2,TRBJ2-1,many,TGTGCCAGCAGCTTAGAGGCTAGCAGCGATGAGCAGTTCTTC,CASSLEASSDEQFF
TRBD1,TRBV18,TRBJ2-7,many,TGTGCCAGCTCCCGCTGGCAGGGGGAGCCCTACGAGCAGTACTTC,CASSRWQGEPYEQYF
.,TRBV3-1,TRBJ2-7,many,TGTGCCAGCAGCCCAAAGACGGAGGGCTTCTCCTACGAGCAGTACTTC,CASSPKTEGFSYEQYF
.,TRBV30,TRBJ1-2,.,TGTGCCTGGAGAGGGGCGAAGGGTTCGGTGGACTATGGCTACACCTTC,CAWRGAKGSVDYGYTF
TRBD1,TRBV5-1,TRBJ2-5,few,TGCGCCAGCAGCTTGCAGGGGGCGTTGGGCGAGACCCAGTACTTC,CASSLQGALGETQYF
TRBD2,TRBV7-9,TRBJ2-2,.,TGTGCCAGCAGCGCTACTAGCGGGGGGATCACCGGGGAGCTGTTTTTT,CASSATSGGITGELFF
.,TRBV7-9,TRBJ2-5,many,TGTGCCAGCAGCGTCTCAGAGACCCAGTACTTC,CASSVSETQYF
.,TRBV2,TRBJ2-2,few,TGTGCCAGCAGTGACTGGGGAACGGGCAACACCGGGGAGCTGTTTTTT,CASSDWGTGNTGELFF
.,TRBV12-3/TRBV12-4,TRBJ1-1,once,TGTGCCAGCAGTTTATTCCCCCAGGCCGAAGCTTTCTTT,CASSLFPQAEAFF
.,TRBV5-1,TRBJ2-1,.,TGCGCCAGCAGCTTGGCCGGGCGGGGTTCCTACAATGAGCAGTTCTTC,CASSLAGRGSYNEQFF
TRBD2,TRBV5-1,TRBJ2-1,few,TGCGCCAGCAGCTTGGGGCTAGCGGGAGTTAAGTTCTTC,CASSLGLAGVKFF
TRBD1,TRBV11-2,TRBJ2-5,many,TGTGCCAGCAGCTTAGAAACAGGGGGCCGAGTGGCCCAGTACTTC,CASSLETGGRVAQYF
TRBD2,TRBV5-1,TRBJ2-2,.,TGCGCCAGCAGCTTGGGCCTAGCGGGGGACCTCGCCGGGGAGCTGTTTTTT,CASSLGLAGDLAGELFF
.,TRBV12-3/TRBV12-4,TRBJ2-2,many,TGTGCCAGCAACCCGACGGTAACCGGGGAGCTGTTTTTT,CASNPTVTGELFF
.,TRBV2,TRBJ1-5,.,TGTGCCAGCAGTGAAGGGTCAGTTCATCAGCCCCAGCATTTT,CASSEGSVHQPQHF
.,TRBV5-6,TRBJ1-5,many,TGTGCCAGCAGTTTCGGCAGGGGACAGCCCCAGCATTTT,CASSFGRGQPQHF
.,TRBV3-1,TRBJ2-7,.,TGTGCCAGCAGCCTCCCCGGGGTAGACGAGCAGTACTTC,CASSLPGVDEQYF
TRBD1,TRBV12-3/TRBV12-4,TRBJ1-6,.,TGTGCCAGCAAGGGACAGGGGGCGAAACCACCCCTCCACTTT,CASKGQGAKPPLHF
.,TRBV15,TRBJ1-3,.,TGTGCCACCAGCGGCAGGGAGTCCTCTGGAAACACCATATATTTT,CATSGRESSGNTIYF
.,TRBV3-1,TRBJ1-1,few,TGTGCCAGCAGCCCCCTGGGCCTAGGCACTGAAGCTTTCTTT,CASSPLGLGTEAFF
TRBD1,TRBV20-1,TRBJ1-1,.,TGCAGTGCCCCGGACAGGGTCGTTGAAGCTTTCTTT,CSAPDRVVEAFF
TRBD1,TRBV10-3,TRBJ1-1,many,TGTGCCATCATCAAGGGACAGGGGAATGGAGAAGCTTTCTTT,CAIIKGQGNGEAFF
.,TRBV28,TRBJ2-7,once,TGTGCCAGCAGCCGTCCGAGGAAGCAGTACTTC,CASSRPRKQYF
.,TRBV7-8,TRBJ1-2,few,TGTGCCAGCAGCTTAGCGAGGGCAGGGGACTATGGCTACACCTTC,CASSLARAGDYGYTF
.,TRBV7-9,TRBJ2-3,.,TGTGCCAGCAGCCGGTCTGTCTTCGATACCACAGATACGCAGTATTTT,CASSRSVFDTTDTQYF
TRBD2,TRBV4-1,TRBJ2-3,few,TGCGCCAGCAGTTCAGGACTAGTACCGACAGATACGCAGTATTTT,CASSSGLVPTDTQYF
.,TRBV29-1,TRBJ1-2,few,TGCAGCGCCGGACAGCCTAACTATGGCTACACCTTC,CSAGQPNYGYTF
.,TRBV27,TRBJ1-1,.,TGTGCCAGCAGTTTATGGGGTATGCTCCCTGAAGCTTTCTTT,CASSLWGMLPEAFF
TRBD1,TRBV28,TRBJ2-7,few,TGTGCCAGCAGACCGACAGGGGATCGGTACGAGCAGTACTTC,CASRPTGDRYEQYF
.,TRBV5-1,TRBJ2-1,.,TGCGCCAGCAGCCCCCGGAGTGGGGCAAGCCCTGAGCAGTTCTTC,CASSPRSGASPEQFF
.,TRBV21-1,TRBJ2-7,few,TGTGCCAGCAGCAAAGCTGTAGTCACTAGCGGGACGGCCTACGAGCAGTACTTC,CASSKAVVTSGTAYEQYF
.,TRBV11-2,TRBJ2-1,many,TGTGCCAGCAGCTTAGATCTCGGATCCCGGGGGTCCTACAATGAGCAGTTCTTC,CASSLDLGSRGSYNEQFF
.,TRBV7-8,TRBJ1-4,many,TGTGCCAGCAGCTTACTGATCAGGGGATCTGGTCAACGGGAAAAACTGTTTTTT,CASSLLIRGSGQREKLFF
TRBD2,TRBV5-3,TRBJ2-1,.,TGTGCCAGAAGGTCCCCACTAGCGGGGGTATACAATGAGCAGTTCTTC,CARRSPLAGVYNEQFF
.,TRBV7-2,TRBJ1-1,.,TGTGCCAGCAGTTACGGCGGCACTGAAGCTTTCTTT,CASSYGGTEAFF
TRBD2,TRBV5-1,TRBJ2-3,few,TGCGCCAGCAGCGTAGCGGGACGGGCCGGTGTCACAGATACGCAGTATTTT,CASSVAGRAGVTDTQYF
TRBD2,TRBV3-1,TRBJ2-7,many,TGTGCCAGCAGCTACGGAGCGGGACCATACGAGAGGCAGTACTTC,CASSYGAGPYERQYF
TRBD1,TRBV29-1,TRBJ2-5,many,TGCAGCGTTGGGGCCACAGGGGCCTTCGGGGAGACCCAGTACTTC,CSVGATGAFGETQYF
.,TRBV18,TRBJ1-5,.,TGTGCCAGCTCACGTAGCCAGGGCAATCAGCCCCAGCATTTT,CASSRSQGNQPQHF